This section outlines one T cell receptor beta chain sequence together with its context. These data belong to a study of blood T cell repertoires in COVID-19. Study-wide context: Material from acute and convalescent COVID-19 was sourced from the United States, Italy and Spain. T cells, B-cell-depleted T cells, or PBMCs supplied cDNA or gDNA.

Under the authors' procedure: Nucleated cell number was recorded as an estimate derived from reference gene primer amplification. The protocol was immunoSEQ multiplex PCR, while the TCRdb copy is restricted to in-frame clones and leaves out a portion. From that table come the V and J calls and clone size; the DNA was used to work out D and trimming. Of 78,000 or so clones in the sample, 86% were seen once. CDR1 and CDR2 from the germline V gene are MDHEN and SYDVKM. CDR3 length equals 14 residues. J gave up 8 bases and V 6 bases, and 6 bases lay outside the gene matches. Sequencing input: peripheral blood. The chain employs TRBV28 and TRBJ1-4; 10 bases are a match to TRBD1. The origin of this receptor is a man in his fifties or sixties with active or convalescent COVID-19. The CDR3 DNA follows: TGTGCCAGCAGGTCGACAGGGGGCAAAGAAAAACTGTTTTTT. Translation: CASRSTGGKEKLFF.